A selection of T cell receptor beta chains follows, all from one sample in a study of T-cell memory formation after mild COVID-19. TCRdb processed the 5' RACE reads anew with MiXCR; each CDR3 protein has one entry. Here the sample spans hundreds of thousands of distinct CDR3 sequences, 18% being singletons. Material for sequencing was PBMCs or a T cell subset sorted from them (not recorded which). The receptors originated from an adult woman who had mild COVID-19 (a few samples of this study predate the infection). Cell type and time point are not known. The CDR3 runs from the conserved cysteine through the conserved F or W. Each record gives: V gene, CDR3 protein.

TRBV20-1,CSARDNSMAPDTQYF
TRBV3-1,CASSQGSRDRAFF
TRBV9,CASSVGTGQVGDTQYF
TRBV7-2,CASSQYTDTQYF
TRBV10-3,CAISQTGMGNTEAFF
TRBV29-1,CSVDVQGAAGELFF
TRBV7-6,CASSLGLLAGAQETQYF
TRBV12-5,CASGLDWITEAFF
TRBV19,CASSSYDEGSQYF
TRBV4-2,CASSHPGTLNSYEQYF
TRBV5-1,CASSDRGPHEQYF
TRBV5-5,CASMWSLSPYEQYF
TRBV7-2,CASSLEGLPRETQYF
TRBV20-1,CSATTGLGANQPQHF
TRBV10-2,CASSDTGPWVSNQPQHF
TRBV7-3,CASKDQVGGRISGEQFF
TRBV2,CASGEGRGALRSETQYF
TRBV11-2,CASKTPSRETQYF